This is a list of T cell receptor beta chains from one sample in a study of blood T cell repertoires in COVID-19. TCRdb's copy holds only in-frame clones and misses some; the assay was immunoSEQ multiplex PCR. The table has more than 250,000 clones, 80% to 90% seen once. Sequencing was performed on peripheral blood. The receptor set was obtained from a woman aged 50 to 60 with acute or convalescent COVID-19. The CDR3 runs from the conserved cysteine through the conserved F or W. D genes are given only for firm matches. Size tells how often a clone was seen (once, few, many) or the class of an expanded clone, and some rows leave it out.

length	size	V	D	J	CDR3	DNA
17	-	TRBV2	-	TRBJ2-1	CASSKTGTQGIYNEQFF	TGTGCCAGCAGCAAAACCGGGACACAGGGTATATACAATGAGCAGTTCTTC
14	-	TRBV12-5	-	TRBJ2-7	CASGDTPLSYEQYF	TGTGCTAGTGGCGACACCCCTCTCTCCTACGAGCAGTACTTC
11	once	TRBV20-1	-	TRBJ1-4	CSAPGGEKLFF	TGCAGTGCTCCGGGAGGTGAAAAACTGTTTTTT
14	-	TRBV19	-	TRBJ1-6	CGNDGSAYNSPLHF	TGTGGGAACGACGGCAGCGCCTATAATTCACCCCTCCACTTT
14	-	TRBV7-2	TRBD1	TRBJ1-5	CASSSGQGAQPQHF	TGTGCCAGCAGCTCCGGGCAGGGGGCTCAGCCCCAGCATTTT
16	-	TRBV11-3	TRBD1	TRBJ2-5	CASSLGGTGGRETQYF	TGTGCCAGCAGCCTCGGCGGGACAGGGGGCCGGGAGACCCAGTACTTC
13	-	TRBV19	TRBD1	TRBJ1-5	CASNDRDRQPQHF	TGTGCCAGTAACGACAGGGACCGACAGCCCCAGCATTTT
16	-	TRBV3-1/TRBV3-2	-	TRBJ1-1	CASSQVPRAMNTEAFF	TGTGCCAGCAGCCAAGTCCCGAGGGCGATGAACACTGAAGCTTTCTTT
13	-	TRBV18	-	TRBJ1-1	CASSPVANTEAFF	TGTGCCAGCTCACCTGTGGCGAACACTGAAGCTTTCTTT
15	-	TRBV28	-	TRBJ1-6	CASKVVISQGSPLHF	TGTGCCAGCAAGGTGGTAATAAGTCAGGGATCACCCCTCCACTTT
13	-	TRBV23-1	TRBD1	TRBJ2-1	CASSQHRGHEQFF	TGCGCCAGCAGTCAGCACAGGGGACACGAGCAGTTCTTC
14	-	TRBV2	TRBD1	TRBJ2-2	CASSPPDRVGELFF	TGTGCCAGCAGTCCCCCGGACAGGGTCGGGGAGCTGTTTTTT
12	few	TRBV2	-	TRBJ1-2	CASGTDNYGYTF	TGTGCCAGCGGAACAGATAACTATGGCTACACCTTC
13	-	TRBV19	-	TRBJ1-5	CATSRGTNQPQHF	TGTGCCACCAGCAGGGGAACGAATCAGCCCCAGCATTTT
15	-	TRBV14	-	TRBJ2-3	CASSQIRGSTDTQYF	TGTGCCAGCAGCCAAATACGGGGGAGCACAGATACGCAGTATTTT
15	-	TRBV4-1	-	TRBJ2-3	CASSQTTVTPDTQYF	TGCGCCAGCAGCCAAACGACAGTTACCCCAGATACGCAGTATTTT
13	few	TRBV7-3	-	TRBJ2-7	CASSQPPRYEQYF	TGTGCCAGCAGCCAACCCCCTCGGTACGAGCAGTACTTC
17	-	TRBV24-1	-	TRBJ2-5	CATSDPGGPGSQETQYF	TGTGCCACCAGTGACCCCGGGGGGCCAGGGAGTCAAGAGACCCAGTACTTC
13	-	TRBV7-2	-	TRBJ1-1	CASSRGGNTEAFF	TGTGCCAGCAGCCGAGGGGGGAACACTGAAGCTTTCTTT
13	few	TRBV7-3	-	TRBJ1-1	CASSPGLNTEAFF	TGTGCCAGCAGCCCAGGGTTGAACACTGAAGCTTTCTTT
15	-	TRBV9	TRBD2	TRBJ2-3	CASSRIAGETDTQYF	TGTGCCAGCAGCCGAATAGCGGGAGAAACAGATACGCAGTATTTT
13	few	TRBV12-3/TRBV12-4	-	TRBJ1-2	CASSLQFNYGYTF	TGTGCCAGCAGTTTGCAGTTTAACTATGGCTACACCTTC
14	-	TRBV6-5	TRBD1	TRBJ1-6	CASTRDSKNSPLHF	TGTGCCAGCACCCGGGACAGTAAAAATTCACCCCTCCACTTT
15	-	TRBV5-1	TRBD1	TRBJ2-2	CASSLDPGGSGELFF	TGCGCCAGCAGCTTGGATCCAGGGGGATCCGGGGAGCTGTTTTTT
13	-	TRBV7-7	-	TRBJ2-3	CASSPGGQDTQYF	TGTGCCAGCAGCCCAGGGGGGCAAGATACGCAGTATTTT
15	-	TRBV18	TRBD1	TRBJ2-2	CASSPRQGVTGELFF	TGTGCCAGCTCACCACGACAGGGAGTGACCGGGGAGCTGTTTTTT
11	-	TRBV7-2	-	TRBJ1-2	CASSPSGVITF	TGTGCCAGCAGCCCTAGTGGTGTAATCACCTTC
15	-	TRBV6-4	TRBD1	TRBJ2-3	CASAVQGASTDTQYF	TGTGCCAGCGCCGTACAGGGGGCGAGCACAGATACGCAGTATTTT
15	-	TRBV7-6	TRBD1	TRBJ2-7	CASSLEGQASYEQYF	TGTGCCAGCAGCTTAGAGGGACAGGCGTCCTACGAGCAGTACTTC
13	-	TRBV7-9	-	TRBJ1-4	CASSSTTPEKLFF	TGTGCCAGCAGCTCAACGACTCCTGAAAAACTGTTTTTT